Shown below are 7 T cell receptor beta chains from a single sample sequenced in a study of blood T cells in healthy people across ages. Through a sample-barcoded 5' primer and a J-beta primer mix, a second PCR was run for roughly 6 to 12 cycles. TCRdb fed the 5' RACE reads into MiXCR, producing one record per CDR3 protein. This sample yields roughly 1.6 million distinct CDR3 sequences, of which 34% are seen a single time; roughly 10% belongs to the top ten. The sample taken for sequencing was blood. These receptors were collected from a woman in her thirties in good health.

The J gene is TRBJ2-7, the V gene TRBV28, with a tentative D call TRBD1 (6 bases). The CDR3 is 13 residues long. The V end lost 3 bases, the J end lost 7 bases, and 13 bases lay between the germline ends. The germline gives CDR1 MDHEN, CDR2 SYDVKM. CDR3 in DNA: TGTGCCAGCAGTTTGGACAGTACGAGGGAGCAGTACTTC. Its protein product is CASSLDSTREQYF.

The chain links TRBV20-1 to TRBJ2-1, with D perhaps TRBD2 (6 bases). This CDR3 has 13 amino acids. Germline values: CDR1 DFQATT, CDR2 SNEGSKA (reference sequence). With 4 bases removed from V and 7 bases from J, the gap between germline ends came to 14 bases. The CDR3 sequence is CSAISTGANEQFF. The CDR3 DNA reads TGCAGTGCTATTAGCACGGGAGCGAATGAGCAGTTCTTC.

The DNA for the CDR3 is TGCAGTGCCACAGGACAGGGGGCGGCGGATGAGCAGTTCTTC. This encodes CSATGQGAADEQFF. This chain uses TRBV20-1 with TRBJ2-1, with 11 bases that match TRBD1. The CDR3 extends over 14 amino acids. Germline V gene data show CDR1 as DFQATT and CDR2 as SNEGSKA (reference sequence). V was pared by 6 bases and J by 8 bases, with 9 bases of the junction left unmatched.

This clonotype came up a few times. CDR3 in amino acids: CASSFTGTGEGYGYTF. The DNA of the CDR3 is TGTGCCAGCAGCTTCACCGGGACAGGGGAAGGCTATGGCTACACCTTC. The genes are TRBV7-9 and TRBJ1-2, with 10 bases lining up with TRBD1. V trimming: 3 bases; J trimming: 4 bases; junction bases outside the gene matches: 8. Germline lookup yields CDR1 SEHNR and CDR2 FQNEAQ (reference sequence). CDR3 length: 16 residues.

This sequence joins TRBV20-1 and TRBJ1-6; TRBD1 might be the D (5 bases). This CDR3 is built from 14 residues. Germline lookup yields CDR1 DFQATT and CDR2 SNEGSKA (reference sequence). Between the trimmed V and J ends, which lost 2 bases and 4 bases, there was a span of 9 bases. The DNA of the CDR3 is TGCAGTGCTAGAACAGGAAATTATAATTCACCCCTCCACTTT. Its translation is CSARTGNYNSPLHF.

A word on this clonotype: An end of the junction does not agree with germline; a read error may underlie this. This chain links TRBV7-6 with TRBJ1-1; D perhaps matches TRBD1 (6 bases). Germline V CDR1 and CDR2: SGHVS, FNYEAQ. This CDR3 region has 14 residues. The CDR3: CANSQQGSGTEAFF. CDR3 nucleotide sequence: TGTGCCAACAGCCAACAGGGTTCGGGGACTGAAGCTTTCTTT.

J is TRBJ2-7 and V is TRBV15, with D unclear. The germline gives CDR1 LNHNV, CDR2 YYDKDF (reference sequence). This CDR3 has 12 amino acids. Deletions cut 4 bases from V and 3 bases from J, with 7 bases between. CDR3 bases: TGTGCCACCAGCAACAGCGACTACGAGCAGTACTTC. Amino acids: CATSNSDYEQYF.